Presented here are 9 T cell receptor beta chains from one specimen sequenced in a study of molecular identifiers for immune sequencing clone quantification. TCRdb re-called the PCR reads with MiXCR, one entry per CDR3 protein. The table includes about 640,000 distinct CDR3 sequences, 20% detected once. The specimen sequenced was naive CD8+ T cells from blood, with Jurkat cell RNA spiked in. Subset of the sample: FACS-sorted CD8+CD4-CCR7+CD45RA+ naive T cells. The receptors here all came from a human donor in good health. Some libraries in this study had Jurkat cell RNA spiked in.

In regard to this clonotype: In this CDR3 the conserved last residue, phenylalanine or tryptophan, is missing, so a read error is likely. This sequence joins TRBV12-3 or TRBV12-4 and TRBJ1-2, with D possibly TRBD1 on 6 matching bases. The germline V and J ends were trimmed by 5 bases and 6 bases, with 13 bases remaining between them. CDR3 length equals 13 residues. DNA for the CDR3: TGTGCCAGCAGTCACAGGGATAGCCATGGCTACACCTCC. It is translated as CASSHRDSHGYTS.

The CDR3 DNA follows: TGTGCCAGCATGCCCCTGGTGGGCGAGCAGTACTTC. Its protein product is CASMPLVGEQYF. The V call is TRBV27, the J call TRBJ2-7; D gene ambiguous. V was shortened by 7 bases and J by 6 bases, with 13 bases between the two germline ends. The CDR3 extends over 12 amino acids. Germline values: CDR1 MNHEY, CDR2 SMNVEV (reference sequence).

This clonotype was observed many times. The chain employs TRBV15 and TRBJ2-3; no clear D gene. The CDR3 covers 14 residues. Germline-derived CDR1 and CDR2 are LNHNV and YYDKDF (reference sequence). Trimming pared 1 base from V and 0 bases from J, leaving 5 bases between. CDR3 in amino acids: CATSRVRSTDTQYF. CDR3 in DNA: TGTGCCACCAGCAGAGTGAGGAGCACAGATACGCAGTATTTT.

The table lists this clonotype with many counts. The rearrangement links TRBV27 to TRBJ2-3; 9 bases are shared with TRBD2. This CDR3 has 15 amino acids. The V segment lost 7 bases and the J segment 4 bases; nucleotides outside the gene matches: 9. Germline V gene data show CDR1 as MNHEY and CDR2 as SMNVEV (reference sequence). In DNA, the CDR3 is TGTGCCAGCACCACCCTCAGCGGGGGGTCAGATACGCAGTATTTT. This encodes CASTTLSGGSDTQYF.

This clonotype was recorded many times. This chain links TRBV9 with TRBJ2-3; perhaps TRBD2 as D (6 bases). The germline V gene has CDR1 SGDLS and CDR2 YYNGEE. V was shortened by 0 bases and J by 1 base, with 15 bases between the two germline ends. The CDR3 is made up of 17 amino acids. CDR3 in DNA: TGTGCCAGCAGCGTAGGTAGCCCTAGCGCGGGCACAGATACGCAGTATTTT. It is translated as CASSVGSPSAGTDTQYF.

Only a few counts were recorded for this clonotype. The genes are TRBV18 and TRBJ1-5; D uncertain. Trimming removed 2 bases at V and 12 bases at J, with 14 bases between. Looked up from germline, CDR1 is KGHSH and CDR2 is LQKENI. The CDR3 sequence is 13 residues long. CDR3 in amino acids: CASSPVGSRLQHF. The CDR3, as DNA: TGTGCCAGCTCACCAGTAGGCAGCCGGCTCCAGCATTTT.

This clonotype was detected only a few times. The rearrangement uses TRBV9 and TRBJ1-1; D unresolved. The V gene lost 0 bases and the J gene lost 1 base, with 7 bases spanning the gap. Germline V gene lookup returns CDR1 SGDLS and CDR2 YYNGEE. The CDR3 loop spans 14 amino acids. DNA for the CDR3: TGTGCCAGCAGCGTAGGGTTAACGAACACTGAAGCTTTCTTT. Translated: CASSVGLTNTEAFF.

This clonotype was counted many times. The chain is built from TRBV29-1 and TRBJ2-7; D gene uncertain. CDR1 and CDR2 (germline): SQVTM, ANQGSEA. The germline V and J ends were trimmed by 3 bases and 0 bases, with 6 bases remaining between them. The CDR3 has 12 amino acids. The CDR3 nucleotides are TGCAGCGTTGAGGGCACCTCCTACGAGCAGTACTTC. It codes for CSVEGTSYEQYF.

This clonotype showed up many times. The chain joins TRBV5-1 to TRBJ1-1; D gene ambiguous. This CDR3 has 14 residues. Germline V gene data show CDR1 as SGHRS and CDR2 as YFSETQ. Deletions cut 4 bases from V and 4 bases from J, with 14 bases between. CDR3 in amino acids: CASSEGGWGTEAFF. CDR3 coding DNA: TGCGCCAGCAGCGAAGGTGGCTGGGGCACTGAAGCTTTCTTT.